This record covers a single T cell receptor (beta chain). A few counts support this clonotype. Its antigen is still unknown. Per-base quality was not reported, and no clone a single base away is much larger than it. According to the germline V gene, CDR1 reads MNHEY and CDR2 reads SVGEGT. The CDR3 sequence holds 14 residues, the cysteine and phenylalanine included. Of all the DNA, just the CDR3 is kept, 42 bases in frame from base 1. Relative to germline, V is missing 7 bases and J is missing 7 bases, with 8 bases of the junction outside any gene match. The receptor library was made with RACE. The reads were generated on a NextSeq 500. During library preparation, unique molecular identifiers were attached to individual cDNA molecules so that TCRs could be counted quantitatively and reproducibly. Both TCR alpha and TCR beta chains were sequenced from each blood RNA sample. As for the authors' bioinformatics: Samples had a median of about 90,000 TCRs, with a range from 23,224 to 690,600. The Decombinator software suite was used to annotate V, J and CDR3 in the TCR reads. For PS versus PT1 abundance plots, all samples were subsampled to the same number of TCRs (28,000). Expanded TCRs were defined as absent before sensitization and observed at least eight times at the 2-week time point. The public reads were run again by TCRdb, first through fastp at Q25 and then through MiXCR, and only productive beta chains were kept. Rows matching on CDR3 protein sequence are summarized as one entry with the most common DNA and genes. What appears here as the V and J calls and clone size reflects TCRdb's work, not the paper's. The sample has more than 70,000 distinct CDR3 sequences on record, 8.5% to 9% of them singletons. Of the sample, approximately 2.8% falls within the top ten clones.

These data come from a study of human T cells and chemical hapten exposure (dated by TCRdb to the early 2020s). About the full investigation: For sensitization, 2% DPC in acetone was applied to a roughly 2 cm by roughly 2 cm area of upper inner arm skin. Patch tests used Finn chambers with 0.01% DPC on the upper back, scored after 6 days by International Contact Dermatitis Research Group standards. Blood was sampled from patients pre-sensitization (week 0) and at 2, 6 and about 24 weeks after DPC sensitization. Throughout the approximately 25-week study period, patients were also given weekly therapeutic DPC doses on the scalp. The mostly female patient cohort included alopecia areata with under or over 50% scalp involvement, alopecia totalis and alopecia universalis. This study followed changes in the peripheral blood TCR repertoire in vivo during primary and secondary sensitization of alopecia patients to the hapten diphenylcyclopropenone (DPC). Libraries were pooled for sequencing, and per-sample TCR yields varied mainly because of small differences in library volumes within the pool. For TCR sequencing, blood came from 25 to 35 alopecia patients at anywhere from one to four time points (pre-sensitization, 2, 6 and 24 weeks). The study at large found these results: A positive correlation was found between the number of PT1 expanded TCRs and patch test score, with significance reached at thresholds 8, 16 and 32 but not 4. Expanded TCRs formed significantly more large CDR3 similarity clusters than pre-sensitization or healthy control sets, consistent with antigen-driven responses. All patients had alopecia, a presumed autoimmune disease, so their immune response might differ from that of healthy individuals. DPC sensitization did not change how many TCRs were above 1 in 1000 frequency, and no evidence was found of alterations in global repertoire structure. After repeated subsampling, the strength of the expansion versus patch-test correlation and the threshold at which it became significant changed.

The intended sense of this specimen's time point label: pre-sensitization, week 0. The sample's treatment or condition label, decoded: therapeutic diphenylcyclopropenone sensitization with weekly scalp DPC. At each patch-test visit, blood was drawn before the patch test was applied. Patients were considered eligible if aged 18 to 70, diagnosed with alopecia and deemed suitable for DPC therapy, and patients were excluded if pregnant. Unfractionated whole blood was collected in Tempus Blood RNA tubes, and total RNA was extracted from that blood. The sequence was collected from a man in his forties with alopecia areata. Some clones in this sample may be carry-over from other donors' samples. The sequencing here drew on whole blood, taken in connection with sensitization to the hapten diphenylcyclopropenone (DPC). The receptor chain draws on TRBV6-2 or TRBV6-3 and TRBJ2-3; 10 of the junction bases match TRBD1. The CDR3 here reads CASTQTGGKNTQYF. The nucleotide sequence is given as TGTGCCAGCACCCAGACAGGGGGCAAAAATACGCAGTATTTT.